The entry that follows covers one T cell receptor beta chain sequence. What this receptor recognizes is not known. Base qualities are not provided; no much larger clone lies one nucleotide away. These data come from a study of PD-1 blockade in classical Hodgkin lymphoma (dated by TCRdb to between 2020 and 2021). Background on the whole study: The study used CyTOF and TCR beta sequencing to define a peripheral blood immune signature of response to PD-1 blockade in classical Hodgkin lymphoma.

As encoded in the germline V gene (reference sequence), CDR1 is MNHEY while CDR2 is SMNVEV. V is clipped by 2 bases and J by 2 bases, and the sequence between their germline boundaries is 14 bases long. Reading from cysteine to phenylalanine, the CDR3 counts 16 amino acids. The sequence is cut down to CDR3 DNA, 48 bases in frame from base 1. The Qiagen DNeasy kit was used to extract genomic DNA from unsorted PBMCs and from the negatively selected CD4+ and CD8+ fractions. TCR beta CDR3 regions were amplified by immunoSEQ multiplex PCR using primers annealing to V and J segments. A synthetic immune receptor repertoire was used to minimize amplification bias, and remaining bias was computationally removed after sequencing. In the paper's pipeline: Repertoire diversity was quantified as the Shannon entropy index using custom Python scripts. Unsorted, CD4+ and CD8+ repertoires were analyzed separately, except for combined analyses in which CD4+ and CD8+ sequences were merged in silico. The immuneACCESS repertoire file appears here via TCRdb, limited to in-frame rearrangements. These files lack a portion of the clones; in checked studies, under half of the deficit traces to unresolved V genes, and the cause of the others is not known. The DNA gave D and trimming, while V, J and clone size come from that table. For this sample there are some 28,000 clones; approximately 90% appear just once. Roughly 3.8% of the sample comes from the top ten.

What the authors observed across the whole study: The study was restricted to a single clinical trial cohort, and the causes of repertoire differences, possibly disease activity or prior therapy, were left undefined. Baseline TCR diversity was reported to be lower in newly diagnosed patients than in healthy donors and to be lower still in relapsed/refractory patients.

Read against the paper, the sample's time point label means: newly diagnosed, previously untreated cHL patient sample. To serve as a comparison group for the relapsed/refractory trial patients, PBMCs were sequenced from patients with newly diagnosed, previously untreated classical Hodgkin lymphoma. Peripheral blood was collected in 8 mL Vacutainer Cell Preparation Tubes, from which PBMCs were isolated by centrifugation and then cryopreserved. This chain joins TRBV27 to TRBJ2-3, with the D assignment possibly TRBD1 or TRBD2, given 6 matching bases for each. The sequence was obtained from a human donor with classical Hodgkin lymphoma. Sequenced: peripheral blood mononuclear cells (PBMCs). The CDR3 here reads CASSLTQGLLTDTQYF. The DNA reads TGTGCCAGCAGTTTAACACAGGGACTCCTCACAGATACGCAGTATTTT.